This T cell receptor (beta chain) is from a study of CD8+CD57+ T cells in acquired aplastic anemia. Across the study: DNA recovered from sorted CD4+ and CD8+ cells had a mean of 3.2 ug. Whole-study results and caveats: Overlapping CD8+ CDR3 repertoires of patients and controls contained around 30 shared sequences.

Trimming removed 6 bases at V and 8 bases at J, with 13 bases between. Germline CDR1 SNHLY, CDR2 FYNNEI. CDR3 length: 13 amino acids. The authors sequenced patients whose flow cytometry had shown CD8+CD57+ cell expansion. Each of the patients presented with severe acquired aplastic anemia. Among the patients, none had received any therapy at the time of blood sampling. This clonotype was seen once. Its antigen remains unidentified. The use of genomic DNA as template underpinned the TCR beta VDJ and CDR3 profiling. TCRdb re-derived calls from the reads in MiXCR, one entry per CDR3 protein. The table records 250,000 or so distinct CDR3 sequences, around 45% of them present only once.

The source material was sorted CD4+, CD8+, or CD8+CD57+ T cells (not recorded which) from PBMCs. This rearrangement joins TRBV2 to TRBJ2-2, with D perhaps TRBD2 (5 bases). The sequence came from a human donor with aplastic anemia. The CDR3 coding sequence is TGTGCCAGCAGCCTCCCGGGATGGGGGGAGCTGTTTTTT. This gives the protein CASSLPGWGELFF.